This T cell receptor beta chain is from a study of Graves' ophthalmopathy and Graves' hyperthyroidism. General study results and limits: Blood contained most expanded thyroid clonotypes exceeding 0.001 frequency.

Transcripts of RNA were the source for amplifying TCR beta CDR3 regions. An initial RT-PCR round employing HTBI primers preceded a second-round multiplex PCR. TCRdb recomputed calls from the multiplex PCR reads with MiXCR, one row per CDR3 protein. The table records 900,000 to 1,200,000 distinct CDR3 sequences, approximately 35% of them present only once. Germline V gives CDR1 LNHNV, CDR2 YYDKDF (reference sequence). V lost 3 bases, J lost 2 bases, and 5 bases stayed unmatched. CDR3 length equals 17 residues. New diagnoses, under 2 months' duration, and ages 18 to 65 characterized the hyperthyroidism patients. Enrollment excluded any patients with other autoimmune diseases, uncontrolled infections, pregnancy or lactation. Notes on this clonotype: Its specificity is unknown.

The chain carries TRBV15 and TRBJ2-5, with 14 bases lining up with TRBD2. The TCR comes from an adult man with Graves' hyperthyroidism. Material for sequencing was peripheral blood or thyroid tissue (not recorded which). The CDR3 here is CATSSARLAGGQETQYF. CDR3 coding DNA: TGTGCCACCAGCAGTGCTAGACTAGCGGGGGGGCAAGAGACCCAGTACTTC. Based on the CDR3 plus reference TRBV15 and TRBJ2-5, the full variable domain is DAMVIQNPRYQVTQFGKPVTLSCSQTLNHNVMYWYQQKSSQAPKLLFHYYDKDFNNEADTPDNFQSRRPNTSFCFLDIRSPGLGDTAMYLCATSSARLAGGQETQYFGPGTRLLVL.